Following are 31 T cell receptor beta chains from one sample sequenced in a study of blood T cell repertoires in COVID-19. Repertoires were generated with immunoSEQ multiplex PCR, while TCRdb's copy carries only in-frame clones and drops some. The repertoire has 200,000 to 250,000 clones, around 86% of them found once; the top ten carry about 3.1%. Sequencing used peripheral blood. The receptors shown here come from a woman aged 30 to 39 who had recovered from COVID-19.

The rearrangement uses TRBV19 and TRBJ2-1; the D gene is possibly TRBD1 (6 bases). Germline assignment: CDR1 LNHDA and CDR2 SQIVND (reference sequence). CDR3 length: 14 residues. V was shortened by 7 bases and J by 12 bases, with 22 bases between the two germline ends. The DNA for the CDR3 is TGTGCCAGTACCTTGAGGGCCGACAGGCCTGGGCAGTTCTTC. Protein sequence: CASTLRADRPGQFF.

This clone showed up just a few times. The CDR3 DNA reads as TGTGCCAGCAGCCTGAATAGCGGGGAGGTAGAGACCCAGTACTTC. Encoded protein: CASSLNSGEVETQYF. V gene TRBV6-2 or TRBV6-3 combines with J gene TRBJ2-5; 8 positions agree with TRBD2. This CDR3 spans 15 amino acids. V lost 6 bases to trimming and J lost 4 bases; unmatched junction nucleotides: 10. CDR1 and CDR2 (germline): MNHEY, SVGEGT.

V usage is TRBV5-1 and J usage is TRBJ1-3, with a weak D call TRBD1 (6 bases). V was pared by 4 bases and J by 0 bases, with 11 bases between. CDR1 SGHRS and CDR2 YFSETQ come from the germline V gene. This CDR3 comprises 15 residues. In DNA, the CDR3 is TGCGCCAGCAGCCCAACAGGGAACTCTGGAAACACCATATATTTT. It encodes CASSPTGNSGNTIYF.

The chain couples TRBV4-3 to TRBJ2-1; 11 bases are a match to TRBD2. CDR1 LGHNA and CDR2 YSLEER come from the germline V gene. CDR3 length: 16 residues. V trimming: 2 bases; J trimming: 6 bases; junction bases outside the gene matches: 6. CDR3 residues: CASSQQISGGANEQFF. The CDR3 DNA reads TGCGCCAGCAGCCAACAAATTAGCGGGGGGGCCAATGAGCAGTTCTTC.

The chain couples TRBV6-1 to TRBJ2-2, with D tentatively TRBD2 (5 bases). V shed 3 bases and J shed 4 bases, with 15 bases lying between them. CDR3 size: 16 residues. CDR1 and CDR2 (germline): MNHNS, SASEGT. CDR3 nucleotide sequence: TGTGCCAGCAGTGAGTGGTGGACTGACTCCACCGGGGAGCTGTTTTTT. Translating it yields CASSEWWTDSTGELFF.

The rearrangement joins TRBV10-2 to TRBJ2-7, with 7 bases matching TRBD1. CDR3 size: 13 residues. The germline gives CDR1 WSHSY, CDR2 SAAADI. Losses at the gene ends were 6 bases for V and 4 bases for J; bases not matched to a gene: 6. CDR3 bases: TGCGCCAGCAGCCGACAGGGAACTTACGAGCAGTACTTC. Amino acid sequence: CASSRQGTYEQYF.

Only a few counts were recorded for this clone. Other DNA sequences in the sample encode the same CDR3. The rearrangement links TRBV4-2 to TRBJ2-7; 7 nucleotides match TRBD2. The CDR3 loop spans 13 amino acids. CDR1 and CDR2 from the germline V gene are LGHNA and YNFKEQ. J gave up 6 bases and V 1 base, and 3 bases lay outside the gene matches. The CDR3 loop is CASSQAGGGEQYF. Here the CDR3 DNA reads TGTGCCAGCAGCCAAGCTGGGGGGGGCGAGCAGTACTTC.

The table lists this clone with many counts. This chain links TRBV12-5 with TRBJ1-6; D gene unclear. V gave up 2 bases and J gave up 0 bases, with 20 bases separating them. The CDR3 has 20 residues. CDR1 and CDR2 from the germline V gene are LGHNT and FRNRAP. CDR3 nucleotide sequence: TGTGCTAGTGGTTTGCAAACGGGAGGGAGCGGGAGCTCCTATAATTCACCCCTCCACTTT. Amino acid sequence: CASGLQTGGSGSSYNSPLHF.

The V and J genes are TRBV19 and TRBJ1-5; possible D gene TRBD1, 5 bases. The length of the CDR3 is 15 residues. Germline V gene data show CDR1 as LNHDA and CDR2 as SQIVND (reference sequence). The V end was cut by 0 bases, the J end by 0 bases, with 6 bases between. The CDR3 reads CASSIDRASNQPQHF. CDR3 in DNA: TGTGCCAGTAGTATAGACAGGGCTAGCAATCAGCCCCAGCATTTT. Supplemented by reference TRBV19 and TRBJ1-5, the full variable domain reads DGGITQSPKYLFRKEGQNVTLSCEQNLNHDAMYWYRQDPGQGLRLIYYSQIVNDFQKGDIAEGYSVSREKKESFPLTVTSAQKNPTAFYLCASSIDRASNQPQHFGDGTRLSIL.

The chain recombines TRBV27 with TRBJ2-1; 10 bases align to TRBD2. The length of the CDR3 is 19 residues. Trimming at V came to 3 bases and at J to 7 bases, leaving 18 bases not matched to a gene. Germline lookup yields CDR1 MNHEY and CDR2 SMNVEV (reference sequence). CDR3 bases: TGTGCCAGCAGTTTTTTCACCTACCCAAGCGGGGGGGCGAGGAATGAGCAGTTCTTC. It translates to CASSFFTYPSGGARNEQFF.

This chain uses TRBV2 with TRBJ2-1, with 9 nucleotides matching TRBD2. Germline-derived CDR1 and CDR2 are SNHLY and FYNNEI. This CDR3 region has 16 residues. The V and J ends lost 3 bases and 4 bases, in that order; junction bases with no gene match: 7. The CDR3 region is CASSDEFSGGYNEQFF. In DNA form, the CDR3 reads TGTGCCAGCAGTGATGAGTTTAGCGGGGGATACAATGAGCAGTTCTTC.

V is TRBV7-9 and J is TRBJ1-1; 9 nucleotides agree with TRBD1. J lost 6 bases, V lost 6 bases, and 5 bases had no gene match. Germline loops: CDR1 SEHNR, CDR2 FQNEAQ (reference sequence). CDR3 length: 13 amino acids. CDR3 nucleotides: TGTGCCAGCAGACACGGACAGGGGCCTGAAGCTTTCTTT. Amino acids: CASRHGQGPEAFF.

The chain combines TRBV10-2 with TRBJ1-3, with 10 nucleotides matching TRBD1. Germline lookup yields CDR1 WSHSY and CDR2 SAAADI. V was pared by 2 bases and J by 2 bases, with 0 bases of the junction left unmatched. The CDR3 has 15 amino acids. The CDR3 loop reads CASSEGQGAGNTIYF. CDR3 DNA sequence: TGCGCCAGCAGTGAGGGACAGGGGGCTGGAAACACCATATATTTT.

The chain is built from TRBV7-3 and TRBJ2-7; D perhaps matches TRBD2 (5 bases). V was clipped by 2 bases and J by 6 bases, with 8 bases between them. The CDR3 spans 12 residues. The germline V gene encodes CDR1 SGHTA and CDR2 FQGTGA. The CDR3 DNA sequence: TGTGCCAGCAGCTTAGAGGCGGGCGAGCAGTACTTC. Its protein product is CASSLEAGEQYF.

This chain connects TRBV18 to TRBJ2-1, with TRBD1 matching 7 bases. This CDR3 spans 16 amino acids. The germline CDR1 and CDR2 sequences are KGHSH and LQKENI. The J segment lost 4 bases and the V segment lost 1 base, leaving 7 bases of the junction unmatched. In DNA, the CDR3 is TGTGCCAGCTCACCACGAGACAGGGTCCGTTACAATGAGCAGTTCTTC. Translated, it gives CASSPRDRVRYNEQFF.

The J gene is TRBJ2-7, the V gene TRBV4-1; 11 positions agree with TRBD2. CDR1 is MGHRA and CDR2 is YSYEKL in the germline V gene. The CDR3 extends over 17 amino acids. After removal of 1 base from V and 2 bases from J, the junction contained 7 bases not matched to a gene. The CDR3 reads CASSQGDLAGGAYEQYF. The CDR3 DNA reads TGCGCCAGCAGCCAAGGGGATCTAGCGGGGGGCGCCTACGAGCAGTACTTC.

This chain joins TRBV18 and TRBJ2-5; 7 bases line up with TRBD2. V lost 5 bases, J lost 0 bases, and 12 bases stayed unmatched. Germline V gives CDR1 KGHSH, CDR2 LQKENI. The CDR3 loop spans 17 amino acids. The CDR3 spells CASSGLLERGHQETQYF. The CDR3, as DNA: TGTGCCAGCTCAGGACTTCTAGAGCGGGGCCACCAAGAGACCCAGTACTTC.

This clone showed up just once. J is TRBJ1-4 and V is TRBV7-9; D perhaps matches TRBD1 (6 bases). Germline V gives CDR1 SEHNR, CDR2 FQNEAQ (reference sequence). The CDR3 has 14 amino acids. Deletions cut 5 bases from V and 5 bases from J, with 12 bases between. The DNA for the CDR3 is TGTGCCAGCAGCCAGGACAGAAGAAATGAAAAACTGTTTTTT. This encodes CASSQDRRNEKLFF.

In DNA, the CDR3 is TGTGCCAGCAGCTCCGGGACAGGGATCACCGGGGAGCTGTTTTTT. Amino acid sequence: CASSSGTGITGELFF. The genes are TRBV7-3 and TRBJ2-2; the match to TRBD1 covers 9 bases. The CDR3 spans 15 residues. The V segment lost 4 bases and the J segment 4 bases; nucleotides outside the gene matches: 4. Germline CDR1 SGHTA, CDR2 FQGTGA.

The chain uses TRBV6-2 or TRBV6-3 and TRBJ1-2; D not certain. With 6 bases removed from V and 5 bases from J, the gap between germline ends came to 19 bases. Germline V lookup: CDR1 MNHEY, CDR2 SVGEGT. The CDR3 is made up of 15 amino acids. The CDR3 bases are TGTGCCAGCAGCCGCGCTGCTCAGACTGCTTATGGCTACACCTTC. This encodes CASSRAAQTAYGYTF.

The gene calls are TRBV18 and TRBJ2-7, with TRBD1 as a possible D gene (6 bases). Germline CDR1 reads KGHSH; CDR2 reads LQKENI. Trimming pared 9 bases from V and 3 bases from J, leaving 15 bases between. This CDR3 contains 13 residues. Here the CDR3 DNA reads TGTGCCAGTAGTGGCCAGGGGTACTACGAGCAGTACTTC. It specifies CASSGQGYYEQYF.

The chain couples TRBV19 to TRBJ2-5; TRBD2 matches at 8 bases. The ends lost 5 bases at V and 6 bases at J; junction bases unmatched: 8. CDR1 and CDR2 (germline): LNHDA, SQIVND (reference sequence). The CDR3 covers 14 residues. For the CDR3, the DNA is TGTGCCAGTAGTCTGGCGGGGGGTACTAAGACCCAGTACTTC. Protein: CASSLAGGTKTQYF.

This rearrangement joins TRBV6-2 or TRBV6-3 to TRBJ1-4, with no clear D. V lost 2 bases and J 5 bases, leaving 15 bases between the germline ends. From germline, CDR1 is MNHEY and CDR2 SVGEGT. The CDR3 sequence is 16 residues long. CDR3 coding DNA: TGTGCCAGCAGTTACCAGACGGGAGGAGCAAATGAAAAACTGTTTTTT. This gives the protein CASSYQTGGANEKLFF.

The sample holds one count of this clone. The V call is TRBV7-3, the J call TRBJ2-5, with 7 bases identical to TRBD1. Germline CDR1 SGHTA, CDR2 FQGTGA. This CDR3 contains 16 residues. Germline trimming cut 5 bases from V and 2 bases from J; bases unmatched to any gene: 11. CDR3 in amino acids: CASSQGVDASQETQYF. CDR3 in DNA: TGTGCCAGCAGCCAGGGGGTAGACGCCTCACAAGAGACCCAGTACTTC.

As concerns this clone: Additional DNA sequences in this sample encode the identical CDR3. The J gene is TRBJ2-1, the V gene TRBV3-1 (or the pseudogene TRBV3-2); a possible D gene is TRBD1 (5 bases). CDR3 length: 15 amino acids. V was cut by 5 bases and J by 5 bases, with 16 bases left in between. The V gene's germline CDR1 is LGHDT and CDR2 YNNKEL (reference sequence). The CDR3 coding sequence is TGTGCCAGCAGCTCCCTCACTCAGGGCCACAATGAGCAGTTCTTC. Protein product: CASSSLTQGHNEQFF.

This clone has a single count. J is TRBJ2-2 and V is TRBV18, with TRBD1 matching over 8 bases. The germline V gene has CDR1 KGHSH and CDR2 LQKENI. Unmatched junction bases numbered 6, after V lost 6 bases and J lost 3 bases. The CDR3 consists of 15 residues. The CDR3 nucleotides are TGTGCCAGCTCCTTCGGACAGGGTTACACCGGGGAGCTGTTTTTT. Translated, it gives CASSFGQGYTGELFF.

V and J are TRBV24-1 and TRBJ1-5; TRBD1 matches at 8 bases. This CDR3 region has 14 residues. Per germline, CDR1 KGHDR and CDR2 SFDVKD. The trim removed 7 bases at V and 4 bases at J, leaving 5 bases unmatched. In DNA, the CDR3 is TGTGCCACCAGCACAGGGGGATGGAATCAGCCCCAGCATTTT. Residues: CATSTGGWNQPQHF.

This clone was seen a single time. The chain couples TRBV2 to TRBJ1-6, with 7 bases that match TRBD1. This CDR3 is 17 amino acids long. Per the germline V gene, CDR1 is SNHLY and CDR2 is FYNNEI. Trimming took 8 bases from V and 0 from J; bases not matched to a gene: 10. The CDR3 loop is CASVLDRAASYNSPLHF. DNA of the CDR3: TGTGCCAGCGTACTAGACAGGGCCGCCTCCTATAATTCACCCCTCCACTTT.

The chain couples TRBV7-9 to TRBJ2-7, with 9 bases lining up with TRBD1. This CDR3 region has 16 residues. The germline V gene encodes CDR1 SEHNR and CDR2 FQNEAQ (reference sequence). V dropped 5 bases and J dropped 7; count of bases not matched to a gene: 15. The CDR3 reads CASSAEGGQGTTEQYF. Written as DNA, the CDR3 is TGTGCCAGCAGCGCTGAGGGGGGACAGGGTACTACGGAGCAGTACTTC.

The CDR3 DNA is TGTGCCAGCAGTACCCCCGGACAGGGCGTCTATGGCTACACCTTC. Protein: CASSTPGQGVYGYTF. The chain is built from TRBV6-5 and TRBJ1-2; 8 bases fit TRBD1. The CDR3 loop spans 15 amino acids. Germline assignment: CDR1 MNHEY and CDR2 SVGAGI. V shed 5 bases, J shed 4 bases, and the junction held 9 bases outside the gene matches.

The table lists this clone with a few counts. The V and J genes are TRBV9 and TRBJ2-5, with a weak D call TRBD2 (5 bases). Germline V gene sequence: CDR1 SGDLS, CDR2 YYNGEE. This CDR3 is built from 13 residues. With 0 bases removed from V and 3 bases from J, the gap between germline ends came to 6 bases. The CDR3 reads CASSVGREETQYF. CDR3 nucleotide sequence: TGTGCCAGCAGCGTAGGGCGGGAAGAGACCCAGTACTTC. The full variable domain, rest sourced from reference TRBV9 and TRBJ2-5, is DSGVTQTPKHLITATGQRVTLRCSPRSGDLSVYWYQQSLDQGLQFLIQYYNGEERAKGNILERFSAQQFPDLHSELNLSSLELGDSALYFCASSVGREETQYFGPGTRLLVL.